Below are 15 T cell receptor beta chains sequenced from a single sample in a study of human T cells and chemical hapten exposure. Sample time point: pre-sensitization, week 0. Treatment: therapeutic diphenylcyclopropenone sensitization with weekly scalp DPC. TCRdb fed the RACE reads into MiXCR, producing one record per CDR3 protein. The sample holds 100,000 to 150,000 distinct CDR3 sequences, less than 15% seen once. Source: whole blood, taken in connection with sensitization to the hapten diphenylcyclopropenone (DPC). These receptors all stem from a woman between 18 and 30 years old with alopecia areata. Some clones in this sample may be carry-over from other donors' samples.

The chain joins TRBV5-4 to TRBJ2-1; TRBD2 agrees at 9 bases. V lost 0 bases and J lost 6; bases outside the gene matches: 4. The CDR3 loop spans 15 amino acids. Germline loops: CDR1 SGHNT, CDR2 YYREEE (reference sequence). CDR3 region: CASSLGGLAANEQFF. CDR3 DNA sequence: TGTGCCAGCAGCTTGGGGGGACTAGCAGCCAATGAGCAGTTCTTC.

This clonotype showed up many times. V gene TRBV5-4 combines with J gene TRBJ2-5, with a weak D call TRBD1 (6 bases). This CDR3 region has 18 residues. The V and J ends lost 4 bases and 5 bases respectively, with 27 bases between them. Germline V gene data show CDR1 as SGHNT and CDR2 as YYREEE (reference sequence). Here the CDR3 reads CASSPPGTLSNKGETQYF. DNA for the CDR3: TGTGCCAGCAGCCCTCCCGGGACACTATCCAACAAGGGGGAGACCCAGTACTTC.

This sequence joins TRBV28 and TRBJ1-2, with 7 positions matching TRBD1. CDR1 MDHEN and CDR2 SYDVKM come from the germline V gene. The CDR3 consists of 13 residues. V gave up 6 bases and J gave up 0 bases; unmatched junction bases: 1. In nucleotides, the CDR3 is TGTGCCAGCAGGGGACAGCCTAACTATGGCTACACCTTC. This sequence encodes CASRGQPNYGYTF.

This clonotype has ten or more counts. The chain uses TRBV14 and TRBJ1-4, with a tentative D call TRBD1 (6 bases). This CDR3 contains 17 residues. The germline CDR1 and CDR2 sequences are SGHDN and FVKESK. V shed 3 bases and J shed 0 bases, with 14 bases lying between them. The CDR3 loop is CASSHLGRGTTNEKLFF. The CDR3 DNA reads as TGTGCCAGCAGCCATTTGGGCAGGGGAACAACTAATGAAAAACTGTTTTTT.

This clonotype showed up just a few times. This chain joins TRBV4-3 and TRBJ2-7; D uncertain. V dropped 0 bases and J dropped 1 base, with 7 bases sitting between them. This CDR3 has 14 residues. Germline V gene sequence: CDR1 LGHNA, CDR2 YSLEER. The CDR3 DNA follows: TGCGCCAGCAGCCAAGATCTAGGGTCCTACGAGCAGTACTTC. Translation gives CASSQDLGSYEQYF.

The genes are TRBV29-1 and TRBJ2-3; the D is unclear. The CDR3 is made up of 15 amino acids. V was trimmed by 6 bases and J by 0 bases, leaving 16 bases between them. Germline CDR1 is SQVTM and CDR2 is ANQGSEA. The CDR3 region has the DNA TGCAGCGTGATTTACGGTCGGTCTAGCACAGATACGCAGTATTTT. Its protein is CSVIYGRSSTDTQYF.

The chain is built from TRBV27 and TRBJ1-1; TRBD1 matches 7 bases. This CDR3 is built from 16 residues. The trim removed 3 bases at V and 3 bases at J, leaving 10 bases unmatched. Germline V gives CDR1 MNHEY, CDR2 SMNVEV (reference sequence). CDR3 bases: TGTGCCAGCAGTTTTAGTGTTGAGGGGGCGCACACTGAAGCTTTCTTT. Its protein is CASSFSVEGAHTEAFF.

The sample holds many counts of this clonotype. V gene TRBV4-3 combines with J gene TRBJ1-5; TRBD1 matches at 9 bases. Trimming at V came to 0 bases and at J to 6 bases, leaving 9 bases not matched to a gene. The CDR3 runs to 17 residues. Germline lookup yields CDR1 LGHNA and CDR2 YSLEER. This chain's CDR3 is CASSQDRDRAGFQPQHF. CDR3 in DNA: TGCGCCAGCAGCCAAGATAGGGACAGGGCTGGATTTCAGCCCCAGCATTTT.

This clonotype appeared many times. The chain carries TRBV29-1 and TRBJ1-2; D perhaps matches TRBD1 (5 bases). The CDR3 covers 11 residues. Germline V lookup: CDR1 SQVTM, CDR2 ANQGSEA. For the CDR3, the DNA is TGCACCCGGGGACGGGTCTATGGCTACACCTTC. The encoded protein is CTRGRVYGYTF.

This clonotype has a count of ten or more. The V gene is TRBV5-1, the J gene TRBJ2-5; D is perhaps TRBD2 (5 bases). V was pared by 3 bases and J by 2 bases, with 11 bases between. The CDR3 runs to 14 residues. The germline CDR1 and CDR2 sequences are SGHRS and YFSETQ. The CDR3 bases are TGCGCCAGCAGCTCGGGAAGGGTACAAGAGACCCAGTACTTC. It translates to CASSSGRVQETQYF.

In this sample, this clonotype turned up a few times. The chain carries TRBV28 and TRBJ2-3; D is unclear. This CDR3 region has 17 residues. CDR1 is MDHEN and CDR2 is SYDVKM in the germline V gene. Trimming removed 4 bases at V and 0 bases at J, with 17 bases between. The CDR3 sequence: CASSSRKYRTSTDTQYF. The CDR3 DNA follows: TGTGCCAGCAGTTCCCGCAAATACAGAACTAGCACAGATACGCAGTATTTT.

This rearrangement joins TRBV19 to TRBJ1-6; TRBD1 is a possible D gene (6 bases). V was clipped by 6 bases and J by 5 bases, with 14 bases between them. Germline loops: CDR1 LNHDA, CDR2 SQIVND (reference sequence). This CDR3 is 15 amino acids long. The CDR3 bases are TGTGCCAGTAGGCGCCCGGGGGCCAATAATTCACCCCTCCACTTT. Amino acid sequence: CASRRPGANNSPLHF.

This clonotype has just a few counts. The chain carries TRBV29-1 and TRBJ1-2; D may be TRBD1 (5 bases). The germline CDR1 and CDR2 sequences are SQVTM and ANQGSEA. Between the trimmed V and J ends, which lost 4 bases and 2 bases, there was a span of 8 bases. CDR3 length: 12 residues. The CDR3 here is CSVGGFNYGYTF. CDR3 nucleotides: TGCAGCGTTGGGGGGTTCAACTATGGCTACACCTTC.

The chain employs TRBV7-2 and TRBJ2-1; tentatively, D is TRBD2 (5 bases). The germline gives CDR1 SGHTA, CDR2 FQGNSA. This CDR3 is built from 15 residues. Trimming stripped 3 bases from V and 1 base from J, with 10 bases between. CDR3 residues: CASSFLGLSYNEQFF. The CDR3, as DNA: TGTGCCAGCAGCTTTCTCGGACTGTCCTACAATGAGCAGTTCTTC.

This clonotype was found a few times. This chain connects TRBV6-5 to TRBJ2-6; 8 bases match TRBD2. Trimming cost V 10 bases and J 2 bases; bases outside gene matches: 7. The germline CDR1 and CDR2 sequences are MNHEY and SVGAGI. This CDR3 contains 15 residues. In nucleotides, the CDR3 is TGTGCCACCTCCCGCGGGGGGCCTGGGGCCAACGTCCTGACTTTC. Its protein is CATSRGGPGANVLTF.